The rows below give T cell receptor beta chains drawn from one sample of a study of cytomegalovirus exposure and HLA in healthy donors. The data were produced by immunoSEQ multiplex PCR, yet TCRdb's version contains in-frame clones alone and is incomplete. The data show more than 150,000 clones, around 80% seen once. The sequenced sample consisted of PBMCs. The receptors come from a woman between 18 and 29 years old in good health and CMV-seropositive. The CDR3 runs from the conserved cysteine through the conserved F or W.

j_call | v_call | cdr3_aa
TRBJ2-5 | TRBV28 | CASSTGGQETQYF
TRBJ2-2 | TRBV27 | CASSLNSPNTGELFF
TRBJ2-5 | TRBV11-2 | CASSFLAGGGETQYF
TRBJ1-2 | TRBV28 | CASSWTGVYYGYTF
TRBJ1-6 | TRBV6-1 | CASSPLPYNSPLHF
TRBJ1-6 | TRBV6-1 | CASRKAGQAGSPLHF
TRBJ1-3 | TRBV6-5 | CASSYDRSLSGNTIYF
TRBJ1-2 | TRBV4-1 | CASSQVLIVYGYTF
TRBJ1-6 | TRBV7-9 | CASSNGQGDYNSPLHF
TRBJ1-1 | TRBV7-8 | CASSSPGTGVNTEAFF
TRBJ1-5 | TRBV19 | CASNRPNNRYNQPQHF
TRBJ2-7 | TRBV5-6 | CASTWTGNSYEQYF
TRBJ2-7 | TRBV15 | CATSRDLGAGGFPEQYF
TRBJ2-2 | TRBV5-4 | CASSRGGRDTGELFF
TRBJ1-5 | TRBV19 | CASKGRGGETSNQPQHF
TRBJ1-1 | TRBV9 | CASSARQGGLNTEAFF
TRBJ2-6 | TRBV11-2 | CASSSGAGANVLTF
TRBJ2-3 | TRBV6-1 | CASSGLAGPTDTQYF
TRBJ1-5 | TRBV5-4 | CASSWGGGGAGQPQHF